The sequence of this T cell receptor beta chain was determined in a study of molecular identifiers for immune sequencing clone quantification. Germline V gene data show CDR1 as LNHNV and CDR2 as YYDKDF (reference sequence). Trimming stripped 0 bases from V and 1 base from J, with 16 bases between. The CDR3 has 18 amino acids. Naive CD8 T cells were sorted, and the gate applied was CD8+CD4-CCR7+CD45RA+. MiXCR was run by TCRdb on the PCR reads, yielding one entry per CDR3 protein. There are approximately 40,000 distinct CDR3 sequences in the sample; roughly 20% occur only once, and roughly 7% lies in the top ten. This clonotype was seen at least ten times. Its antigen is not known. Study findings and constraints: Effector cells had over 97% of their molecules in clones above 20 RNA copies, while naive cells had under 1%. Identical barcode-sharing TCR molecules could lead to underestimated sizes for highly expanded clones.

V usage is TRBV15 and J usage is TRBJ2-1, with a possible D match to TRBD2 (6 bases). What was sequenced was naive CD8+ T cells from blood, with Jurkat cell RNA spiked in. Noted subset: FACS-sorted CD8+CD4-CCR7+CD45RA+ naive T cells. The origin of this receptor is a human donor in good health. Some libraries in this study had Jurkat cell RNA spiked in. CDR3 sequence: CATSRDGLSGISYNEQFF. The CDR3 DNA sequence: TGTGCCACCAGCAGAGATGGACTATCCGGGATTTCCTACAATGAGCAGTTCTTC.